In its sample, the clone carrying this TCR beta chain was seen many times. The antigen is not known. The record originates from a study of T-cell reconstitution after alpha-beta-depleted transplantation in children. Study results and caveats: The authors attributed T-cell counts and diversity one year after transplant mostly to newly produced T cells. Roughly two months post-transplant, alpha-beta T cells reportedly originated from several hundred graft clones that had expanded. In some patients, recipient T cells and intrathymic progenitors surviving conditioning explained high day-60 diversity.

The TCRbeta library was prepared with unique molecular identifiers. From the PCR reads, TCRdb called clonotypes with MiXCR, one entry per CDR3 protein. The repertoire consists of just under 150,000 distinct CDR3 sequences, with more than 8% occurring once and the leading ten covering less than 20%. The specimen was PBMCs, mostly from graft donor cells, collected 180 days after TCRalphabeta/CD19-depleted stem cell transplant. This receptor was identified in a female patient between 2 and 10 years old who had a stem cell transplant for congenital amegakaryocytic thrombocytopenia, so the T cells may come from the graft donor.

CDR3 protein: CASRAGQGAWPETQYF. CDR3 nucleotides: TGTGCCAGCAGGGCCGGTCAGGGGGCTTGGCCAGAGACCCAGTACTTC. The chain carries TRBV12-3 or TRBV12-4 and TRBJ2-5; 8 nucleotides align to TRBD1. Losses at the gene ends were 6 bases for V and 4 bases for J; bases not matched to a gene: 13. The CDR3 contains 16 residues.